This T cell receptor (beta chain) was retrieved from a study of lymphopenia after photon versus proton radiotherapy. Germline V gene lookup returns CDR1 MDHEN and CDR2 SYDVKM. Trimming cost V 4 bases and J 6 bases, with 16 bases left between them. There are 15 residues in the CDR3. A note on this clone: Its antigen is undetermined.

Findings and limits, study-wide: Proton therapy kept repertoires fairly stable, unlike photons, which gained effector/memory cells. After lymphocyte nadir, photon-treated repertoires showed oligoclonal expansion, especially CD8+ Temra.

Only in-frame clones appear in the TCRdb table, and some are missing; sequencing was by immunoSEQ multiplex PCR. The sample shows approximately 160,000 clones, about 88% of them seen only once. Sequenced material: peripheral blood, taken from a patient treated with photon-based radiotherapy. The V and J genes are TRBV28 and TRBJ2-1; D remains unclear. This clonotype originated in a man aged 50-60 years with gastric cancer. The CDR3: CASSSEEKGRNEQFF. The CDR3 DNA follows: TGTGCCAGCAGTTCAGAGGAGAAAGGACGCAATGAGCAGTTCTTC.